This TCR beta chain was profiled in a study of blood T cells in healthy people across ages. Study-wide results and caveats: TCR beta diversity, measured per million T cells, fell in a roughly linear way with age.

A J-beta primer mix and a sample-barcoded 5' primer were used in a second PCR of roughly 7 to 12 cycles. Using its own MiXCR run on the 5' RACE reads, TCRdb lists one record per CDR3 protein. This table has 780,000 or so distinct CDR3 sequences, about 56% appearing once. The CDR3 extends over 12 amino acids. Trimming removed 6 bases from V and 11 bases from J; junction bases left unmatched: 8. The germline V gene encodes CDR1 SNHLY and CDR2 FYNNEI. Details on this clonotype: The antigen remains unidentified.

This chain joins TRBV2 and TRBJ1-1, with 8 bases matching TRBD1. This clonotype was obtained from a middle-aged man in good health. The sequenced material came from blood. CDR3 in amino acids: CASRLIQGAAFF. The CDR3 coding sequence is TGTGCCAGCAGGCTCATCCAGGGGGCCGCTTTCTTT.